This T cell receptor beta chain was sequenced in a study of T-cell reconstitution after alpha-beta-depleted transplantation in children. Study-wide results and caveats: T-cell numbers and diversity one year post-transplant derived largely from freshly generated T cells. Certain patients had high TCRbeta diversity at day 60, and it came from recipient T cells and thymic progenitors that survived. Reportedly, only several hundred clones from non-depleted graft cells drove alpha-beta T-cell counts at about two months.

There are a few counts of this clonotype. Its matching antigen is unknown. At one end the junction does not follow the germline gene, possibly because of a read error. Unique molecular identifiers featured in how the TCRbeta library was prepared. TCRdb processed the PCR reads anew with MiXCR; each CDR3 protein has one entry. Of about 600,000 distinct CDR3 sequences in the sample, under 15% were seen once. Germline CDR1 reads MDHEN; CDR2 reads SYDVKM. The CDR3 contains 15 residues. This receptor was identified in a male patient younger than 18 who had a stem cell transplant for acute myeloid leukemia, so the T cells may come from the graft donor. The chain links TRBV28 to TRBJ2-5, with 7 bases identical to TRBD2. The sample in question was PBMCs, mostly from graft donor cells, obtained 360 days after TCRalphabeta/CD19-depleted stem cell transplant. Here the CDR3 DNA reads TGTGCCAGCAGCGGGGGGTGGGGGGATCTGGAGACTCAGTACTTC. This gives the protein CASSGGWGDLETQYF.